The sequence of this TCR gamma chain was determined in a study of γδ T cells in repeated Plasmodium falciparum infection. General study findings and limits: Compared with Australian children, Malian Vdelta2-negative repertoires seemed more clonal, less diverse, less shared.

This clone was seen a handful of times. The antigen remains unidentified. A read error may be the cause here, since a much bigger clone is one base away. Flow sorting of PBMC yielded separate Vgamma9/Vdelta2+ and Vdelta2-negative gammadelta T cell populations for bulk repertoire analysis. V was clipped by 2 bases and J by 4 bases; unmatched bases: 8. This CDR3 comprises 14 residues. Looked up from germline, CDR1 is VTNTFY and CDR2 is YDVSTARD (reference sequence). TCRdb re-called clones from the multiplex PCR reads via CATT. Of around 25,000 gamma-chain clones listed, about 3% were seen once; the top ten hold 30% to 35%.

The specimen was gamma-delta T cells from blood. The sequence came from a pool of human donors (malaria-infected and uninfected, not separated). This rearrangement joins TRGV3 to TRGJ1 or TRGJ2. CDR3 nucleotides: TGTGCCACCTGGGACAAGGCGGCATATTATAAGAAACTCTTT. The encoded protein is CATWDKAAYYKKLF.